What follows are 20 T cell receptor beta chains derived from one specimen sequenced in a study of blood T cell repertoires in COVID-19. TCRdb's table, derived via immunoSEQ multiplex PCR, lists solely in-frame clones and lacks some. The data contain about 49,000 clones, about 89% of them singletons. Sequenced material: peripheral blood. All receptors derive from a woman of 80 years or more with COVID-19, enrolled during active disease.

The V gene is TRBV10-3, the J gene TRBJ2-7, with D maybe TRBD1 (6 bases). The CDR3 is 12 residues long. Trimming left V 10 bases short and J 1 base short, with 11 bases between. Germline V CDR1 and CDR2: ENHRY, SYGVKD. The CDR3 coding sequence is TGTGCCACCGGGGACACGTCCTACGAGCAGTACTTC. It yields the protein CATGDTSYEQYF.

This clone was recorded a few times. The chain has TRBV5-4 and TRBJ1-1; 7 nucleotides align to TRBD1. J lost 5 bases, V lost 3 bases, and 16 bases had no gene match. The length of the CDR3 is 17 residues. Germline V gene data show CDR1 as SGHNT and CDR2 as YYREEE (reference sequence). CDR3 nucleotides: TGTGCCAGCAGCTCGCCTCAGACAGGGAGAAGAGGGACTGAAGCTTTCTTT. This encodes CASSSPQTGRRGTEAFF.

The chain is built from TRBV7-9 and TRBJ2-3; D gene unclear. The ends were cut back, 1 base at V and 0 bases at J, with 5 bases in the middle. The CDR3 extends over 14 amino acids. Germline CDR1 is SEHNR and CDR2 is FQNEAQ (reference sequence). The CDR3 region is CASSLVGSTDTQYF. The CDR3 DNA follows: TGTGCCAGCAGCTTAGTCGGTAGCACAGATACGCAGTATTTT.

The chain is built from TRBV18 and TRBJ2-3; D is undetermined. From germline, CDR1 is KGHSH and CDR2 LQKENI. This CDR3 has 15 residues. Trimming shortened V by 0 bases and J by 2 bases, and 9 bases separated the two germline ends. Here the CDR3 DNA reads TGTGCCAGCTCACCACCATCTACCTTCACAGATACGCAGTATTTT. This translates into CASSPPSTFTDTQYF.

The chain carries TRBV28 and TRBJ1-4; 10 bases line up with TRBD1. Losses at the gene ends were 5 bases for V and 5 bases for J; bases not matched to a gene: 5. Looked up from germline, CDR1 is MDHEN and CDR2 is SYDVKM. The CDR3 loop spans 15 amino acids. CDR3 sequence reads: CASSPAGQGNEKLFF. The CDR3 region has the DNA TGTGCCAGCAGTCCAGCGGGACAGGGGAATGAAAAACTGTTTTTT.

The CDR3 bases are TGTGCCAGCAGCTACGGACAGGGCGTGAACACCGGGGAGCTGTTTTTT. This translates into CASSYGQGVNTGELFF. The chain joins TRBV11-2 to TRBJ2-2; TRBD1 matches 8 bases. Germline-derived CDR1 and CDR2 are SGHAT and FQNNGV. The CDR3 totals 16 residues. The V segment lost 4 bases and the J segment 1 base; nucleotides outside the gene matches: 5. The variable domain in full, completed from reference TRBV11-2 and TRBJ2-2, reads EAGVAQSPRYKIIEKRQSVAFWCNPISGHATLYWYQQILGQGPKLLIQFQNNGVVDDSQLPKDRFSAERLKGVDSTLKIQPAKLEDSAVYLCASSYGQGVNTGELFFGEGSRLTVL.

V usage is TRBV4-2 and J usage is TRBJ1-4, with 7 bases fitting TRBD1. The ends lost 4 bases at V and 6 bases at J; junction bases unmatched: 8. The CDR3 extends over 15 amino acids. Germline V gene lookup returns CDR1 LGHNA and CDR2 YNFKEQ. CDR3: CASSLYRGSDEKLFF. DNA of the CDR3: TGTGCCAGCAGCCTTTACAGGGGAAGCGATGAAAAACTGTTTTTT.

The genes are TRBV6-5 and TRBJ1-5; 9 bases line up with TRBD1. Germline V CDR1 and CDR2: MNHEY, SVGAGI. Trimming cost V 5 bases and J 2 bases; bases outside gene matches: 4. This CDR3 spans 15 amino acids. CDR3 loop: CASSTDRGGNQPQHF. The CDR3 DNA reads TGTGCCAGCAGTACCGACAGGGGGGGCAATCAGCCCCAGCATTTT.

J is TRBJ2-1 and V is TRBV24-1, with 10 nucleotides matching TRBD2. Germline-derived CDR1 and CDR2 are KGHDR and SFDVKD. Trimming cost V 4 bases and J 8 bases; bases outside gene matches: 7. The CDR3 totals 15 residues. The CDR3 sequence: CATSDLRTSGDEQFF. In DNA form, the CDR3 reads TGTGCCACCAGTGACCTCCGGACTAGCGGCGATGAGCAGTTCTTC.

This clone was recorded once. This rearrangement joins TRBV18 to TRBJ2-1, with 7 bases that match TRBD1. V was clipped by 3 bases and J by 9 bases; unmatched bases: 11. The CDR3 is made up of 15 amino acids. CDR1 KGHSH and CDR2 LQKENI come from the germline V gene. For the CDR3, the DNA is TGTGCCAGCTCACCGGGACAGCTATTTGGGGGTGAGCAGTTCTTC. Amino acid sequence: CASSPGQLFGGEQFF.

The chain links TRBV5-4 to TRBJ1-1; unclear D gene. Germline lookup yields CDR1 SGHNT and CDR2 YYREEE (reference sequence). With 4 bases removed from V and 7 bases from J, the gap between germline ends came to 20 bases. CDR3 length: 15 amino acids. CDR3 in DNA: TGTGCCAGCAGCCCCCCCGGGAGGGTAGCAAGTGAAGCTTTCTTT. Translation: CASSPPGRVASEAFF.

V gene TRBV5-8 combines with J gene TRBJ2-3, with 7 nucleotides matching TRBD2. V shed 1 base and J 3 bases; nucleotides not matched to a gene: 11. Germline CDR1 reads SGHTS; CDR2 reads YDEGEE. The CDR3 covers 17 residues. The chain's CDR3 is CASSLIGGRARTDTQYF. CDR3 coding DNA: TGTGCCAGCAGCTTGATTGGAGGGAGGGCCAGGACAGATACGCAGTATTTT.

This clone was seen just once. The J gene is TRBJ1-1, the V gene TRBV11-1, with D possibly TRBD1 on 6 matching bases. Trimming cost V 3 bases and J 3 bases, with 17 bases left between them. The CDR3 extends over 16 amino acids. Germline V CDR1 and CDR2: SGHAT, FQDESV (reference sequence). The CDR3 region is CASSFIGSWTDTEAFF. The CDR3 DNA reads as TGTGCCAGCAGCTTTATCGGGTCGTGGACAGACACTGAAGCTTTCTTT.

This rearrangement joins TRBV10-1 to TRBJ2-3; maybe TRBD2 (5 bases). The ends were cut back, 0 bases at V and 1 base at J, with 17 bases in the middle. This CDR3 contains 18 residues. Germline V gene sequence: CDR1 WNHNN, CDR2 SYGVQD (reference sequence). The CDR3 DNA follows: TGCGCCAGCAGTGAGTCCTGGTCCGGAGGAGCCCGCACAGATACGCAGTATTTT. It yields the protein CASSESWSGGARTDTQYF.

This chain links TRBV19 with TRBJ1-2; perhaps TRBD1 as D (6 bases). CDR1 LNHDA and CDR2 SQIVND come from the germline V gene (reference sequence). The CDR3 has 11 residues. Trimming removed 9 bases from V and 3 bases from J, with 8 bases in between. The CDR3 reads CASRTDYGYTF. The CDR3 bases are TGTGCCAGCCGGACAGACTATGGCTACACCTTC.

This clone was seen only once. The V call is TRBV7-2, the J call TRBJ2-2, with a weak D call TRBD2 (5 bases). Trimming removed 1 base at V and 0 bases at J, with 15 bases between. CDR1 is SGHTA, CDR2 FQGNSA, per germline. CDR3 length equals 18 residues. CDR3 sequence reads: CASSLVGLEASNTGELFF. The CDR3 nucleotides are TGTGCCAGCAGCTTAGTAGGACTTGAGGCCTCGAACACCGGGGAGCTGTTTTTT.

The CDR3 reads CASSIARTSVYEQYF. The CDR3 DNA is TGTGCCAGTAGTATCGCTCGGACTAGTGTATACGAGCAGTACTTC. The rearrangement joins TRBV19 to TRBJ2-7; 7 bases map to TRBD2. With V trimmed by 3 bases and J by 4 bases, 9 bases remained unmatched. The CDR3 covers 15 residues. The germline CDR1 and CDR2 sequences are LNHDA and SQIVND (reference sequence).

This chain connects TRBV11-3 to TRBJ1-3; 12 positions agree with TRBD1. V trimming: 1 base; J trimming: 0 bases; junction bases outside the gene matches: 4. CDR1 and CDR2 (germline): SGHNT, YENEEA. The CDR3 extends over 18 amino acids. The CDR3 spells CASSLGGTGGASGNTIYF. In DNA, the CDR3 is TGTGCCAGCAGCTTAGGAGGGACAGGGGGCGCCTCTGGAAACACCATATATTTT.

The chain couples TRBV11-3 to TRBJ2-7; D perhaps matches TRBD1 (5 bases). Germline CDR1 is SGHNT and CDR2 is YENEEA. The CDR3 is 15 amino acids. Trimming removed 4 bases from V and 7 bases from J, with 20 bases in between. CDR3: CASSSGRRRGEEQYF. DNA of the CDR3: TGTGCCAGCAGCTCTGGACGCCGAAGGGGTGAAGAGCAGTACTTC.

The chain couples TRBV20-1 to TRBJ2-1; tentatively, D is TRBD2 (6 bases). Germline CDR1 and CDR2: DFQATT and SNEGSKA (reference sequence). The ends were cut back, 3 bases at V and 4 bases at J, with 13 bases in the middle. This CDR3 is 14 amino acids long. The CDR3 protein is CSASSGSLYNEQFF. CDR3 nucleotide sequence: TGCAGTGCTAGTAGCGGTTCCCTGTACAATGAGCAGTTCTTC.